Detailed here is one T cell receptor (beta chain). V gave up 6 bases and J gave up 5 bases, with 14 bases separating them. The V gene's germline CDR1 is SNHLY and CDR2 FYNNEI. This CDR3 is built from 15 residues. The sample originates from a study of early T cells in non-severe SARS-CoV-2 infection. Via MiXCR, TCRdb re-called the 5' RACE reads, giving one row per CDR3 protein. The sample has about 61,000 distinct CDR3 sequences, more than 9% seen once. The chain joins TRBV2 to TRBJ1-6; D call uncertain. The sequenced sample consisted of whole blood. This TCR derives from an adult who was a healthcare worker with PCR-confirmed SARS-CoV-2 infection or an uninfected control (not recorded which). The CDR3 DNA is TGTGCCAGCAGGCTCCTTACGATTCATAATTCACCCCTCCACTTT. Translating gives CASRLLTIHNSPLHF.